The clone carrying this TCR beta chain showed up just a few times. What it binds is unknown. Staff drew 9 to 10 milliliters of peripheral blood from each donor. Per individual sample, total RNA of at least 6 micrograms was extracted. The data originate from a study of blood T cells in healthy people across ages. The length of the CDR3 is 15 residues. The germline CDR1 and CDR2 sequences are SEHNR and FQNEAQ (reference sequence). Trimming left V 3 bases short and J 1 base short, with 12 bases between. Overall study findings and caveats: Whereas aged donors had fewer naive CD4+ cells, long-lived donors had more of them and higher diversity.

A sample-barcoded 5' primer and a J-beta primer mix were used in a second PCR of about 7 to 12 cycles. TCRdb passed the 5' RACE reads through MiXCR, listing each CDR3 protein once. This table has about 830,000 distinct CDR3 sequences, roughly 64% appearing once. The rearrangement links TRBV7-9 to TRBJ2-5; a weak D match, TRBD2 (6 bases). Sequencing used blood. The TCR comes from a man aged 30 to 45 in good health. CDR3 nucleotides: TGTGCCAGCAGCTTCACGGGAGTCCCCCAAGAGACCCAGTACTTC. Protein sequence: CASSFTGVPQETQYF.